This T cell receptor beta chain was profiled in a study of CD8+ T cells in alopecia areata. The overall study: Those patients who were treated received oral tofacitinib, which was given at 5 to 10 mg twice daily for moderate-to-severe alopecia areata.

Between the trimmed V and J ends, which lost 2 bases and 4 bases, there was a span of 8 bases. Germline values: CDR1 LNHDA, CDR2 SQIVND (reference sequence). This CDR3 has 13 amino acids. Isolated RNA was reverse transcribed into cDNA used as the sequencing template. Sequenced by immunoSEQ multiplex PCR; TCRdb stores in-frame clones only, minus some. The sample shows some 240,000 clones, about 57% of them seen only once. Treatment of the sample: oral pan-JAK inhibitor, 5-10 mg twice daily. Study findings and constraints: Tofacitinib did not eliminate many expanded lesional clones from scalp or blood. Resident alphabeta T-cell populations of normal skin are likewise subject to sequencing in scalp samples.

Concerning this clone: Its antigen is unknown. The same CDR3 arises from other DNA sequences in this sample as well.

This chain uses TRBV19 with TRBJ1-2; the D gene is possibly TRBD1 (5 bases). The TCR sequence derives from a human donor with alopecia areata. This specimen consisted of CD4+ T cells sorted from blood, obtained at week 4, from a patient treated with tofacitinib. CDR3 DNA: TGTGCCAGTAGTATACAGGGTCCCTATGGCTACACCTTC. It encodes CASSIQGPYGYTF.